The clone carrying this TCR beta chain came up a few times. V was shortened by 5 bases and J by 0 bases, with 11 bases between the two germline ends. The CDR3 sequence is 15 residues long. Germline V gene data show CDR1 as KGHSH and CDR2 as LQKENI. In the authors' methods: Reference gene primer amplification gave nucleated cell count estimates. Sequencing used immunoSEQ multiplex PCR; TCRdb keeps in-frame clones, though not all of them. V and J calls and clone size follow that table, whereas D and trimming were derived from the DNA. Among about 110,000 clones, about 85% were seen once, and the ten largest hold just over 5.5%. This sample is drawn from a study of blood T cell repertoires in COVID-19. As for the study in general: Researchers got acute and convalescent COVID-19 samples from the United States, Italy and Spain. The analysed material was cDNA or gDNA that came from T cells, B-cell-depleted T cells, or PBMCs.

Patients from Seattle were sampled longitudinally, starting during active infection. The V call is TRBV18, the J call TRBJ1-3, with no clear D. This receptor was taken from a woman aged 60-75 years with COVID-19, enrolled during active disease. The sample consisted of peripheral blood. CDR3 residues: CASSGESFSGNTIYF. As DNA, the CDR3 is TGTGCCAGCTCAGGGGAGTCCTTCTCTGGAAACACCATATATTTT. The whole variable domain, remainder taken from reference TRBV18 and TRBJ1-3, is NAGVMQNPRHLVRRRGQEARLRCSPMKGHSHVYWYRQLPEEGLKFMVYLQKENIIDESGMPKERFSAEFPKEGPSILRIQQVVRGDSAAYFCASSGESFSGNTIYFGEGSWLTVV.